A single sample gave rise to the 23 T cell receptor beta chains below, sequenced in a study of blood T cells in healthy people across ages. For the second PCR, which ran for about 7 to 11 cycles, a sample-barcoded 5' primer and a J-beta primer mix were used. TCRdb processed the 5' RACE reads anew with MiXCR; each CDR3 protein has one entry. This sample yields 1 million or so distinct CDR3 sequences, of which less than 25% are seen a single time; about 0.8% belongs to the top ten. The sample also formed part of further work on T cells of mothers and their children.

Sequencing was carried out using blood. The receptor set was obtained from a girl between 2 and 10 years old in good health.

This clonotype was seen repeatedly, ten times or more. V gene TRBV20-1 combines with J gene TRBJ2-7; TRBD2 agrees at 8 bases. The V and J ends lost 3 bases and 2 bases, in that order; junction bases with no gene match: 6. Germline V CDR1 and CDR2: DFQATT, SNEGSKA (reference sequence). This CDR3 comprises 14 residues. Here the CDR3 reads CSASEAGATYEQYF. Written as DNA, the CDR3 is TGCAGTGCTAGTGAAGCGGGAGCTACCTACGAGCAGTACTTC.

This sequence joins TRBV25-1 and TRBJ2-3; D gene uncertain. The CDR3 extends over 13 amino acids. Germline V gene sequence: CDR1 MGHDK, CDR2 SYGVNS. V was clipped by 2 bases and J by 3 bases, with 6 bases between them. CDR3 DNA: TGTGCCAGCAGTGAACAAGGGACAGATACGCAGTATTTT. This gives the protein CASSEQGTDTQYF.

V is TRBV11-2 and J is TRBJ2-7, with TRBD2 identical over 10 bases. Germline loops: CDR1 SGHAT, CDR2 FQNNGV. V was clipped by 2 bases and J by 6 bases; unmatched bases: 10. This CDR3 has 16 amino acids. Here the CDR3 DNA reads TGTGCCAGCAGCTTAATCTATAGCGGGGGGTTCCCCGAGCAGTACTTC. Translated, it gives CASSLIYSGGFPEQYF.

This rearrangement joins TRBV29-1 to TRBJ2-2, with D possibly being TRBD1 (6 bases). Per germline, CDR1 SQVTM and CDR2 ANQGSEA. There are 11 residues in the CDR3. Trimming pared 5 bases from V and 6 bases from J, leaving 7 bases between. This CDR3 is CSVRQAGELFF. The CDR3 DNA sequence: TGCAGCGTTAGACAGGCCGGGGAGCTGTTTTTT.

This clonotype was counted between two and nine times. The chain uses TRBV7-9 and TRBJ1-2; tentative D call: TRBD1 (5 bases). The CDR3 sequence is 15 residues long. Trimming cost V 2 bases and J 3 bases, with 13 bases left between them. CDR1 is SEHNR, CDR2 FQNEAQ, per germline (reference sequence). The CDR3 protein is CASSLSGAGDYGYTF. CDR3 DNA sequence: TGTGCCAGCAGCTTAAGTGGGGCGGGGGACTATGGCTACACCTTC.

In this sample, this clonotype turned up a few times. The chain employs TRBV29-1 and TRBJ2-5; D may be TRBD1 or TRBD2 (5 bases each). Germline V gene lookup returns CDR1 SQVTM and CDR2 ANQGSEA. V was pared by 3 bases and J by 3 bases, with 8 bases between. CDR3 length equals 12 residues. Here the CDR3 DNA reads TGCAGCGTTGAGGGGGAGAAAGAGACCCAGTACTTC. Translated: CSVEGEKETQYF.

CDR3 sequence reads: CAGGEPNTEAFF. CDR3 in DNA: TGTGCCGGGGGGGAACCGAACACTGAAGCTTTCTTT. The chain has TRBV7-2 and TRBJ1-1; a possible D gene is TRBD1 (5 bases). In germline, CDR1 is SGHTA, CDR2 FQGNSA. The CDR3 loop spans 12 amino acids. Deletions cut 11 bases from V and 1 base from J, with 11 bases between.

The chain combines TRBV25-1 with TRBJ2-5; 8 positions agree with TRBD1. From germline, CDR1 is MGHDK and CDR2 SYGVNS. This CDR3 has 15 residues. The V segment lost 1 base and the J segment 5 bases; nucleotides outside the gene matches: 6. The chain's CDR3 is CASSESGGQGETQYF. The CDR3 region has the DNA TGTGCCAGCAGTGAATCGGGTGGACAGGGTGAGACCCAGTACTTC.

The chain recombines TRBV27 with TRBJ2-5; D is unclear. The assigned J gene may be wrong: the sequence end matches TRBJ2-7 better. Per germline, CDR1 MNHEY and CDR2 SMNVEV (reference sequence). There are 14 residues in the CDR3. CDR3 sequence: CASSLSRVPYEQYF. The CDR3 DNA sequence: TGTGCCAGCAGTTTATCCCGGGTACCCTACGAGCAGTACTTC.

A few counts support this clonotype. This chain connects TRBV28 to TRBJ2-3, with 9 nucleotides matching TRBD1. In germline, CDR1 is MDHEN, CDR2 SYDVKM. The CDR3 contains 16 residues. Trimming took 6 bases from V and 2 from J; bases not matched to a gene: 9. This chain's CDR3 is CASSLGQGRATDTQYF. Here the CDR3 DNA reads TGTGCCAGCAGCCTTGGACAGGGGAGGGCCACAGATACGCAGTATTTT.

This clonotype showed up just a few times. The chain recombines TRBV29-1 with TRBJ2-7; TRBD2 is a possible D gene (5 bases). The V gene's germline CDR1 is SQVTM and CDR2 ANQGSEA. V lost 4 bases, J lost 0 bases, and 10 bases lay in between. The CDR3 spans 13 residues. The CDR3 sequence is CSVATRISYEQYF. As DNA, the CDR3 is TGCAGCGTTGCTACTAGGATCTCCTACGAGCAGTACTTC.

The chain uses TRBV6-1 and TRBJ1-2; 7 bases map to TRBD1. V lost 5 bases to trimming and J lost 8 bases; unmatched junction nucleotides: 8. The CDR3 loop spans 13 amino acids. In germline, CDR1 is MNHNS, CDR2 SASEGT. CDR3 protein: CASSLTRGQGYTF. The DNA for the CDR3 is TGTGCCAGCAGTCTTACCAGGGGACAGGGCTACACCTTC.

This clonotype was detected only a few times. V is TRBV24-1 and J is TRBJ2-5, with 11 bases that match TRBD2. V was pared by 3 bases and J by 5 bases, with 10 bases of the junction left unmatched. The CDR3 spans 17 residues. Looked up from germline, CDR1 is KGHDR and CDR2 is SFDVKD. The CDR3 bases are TGTGCCACCAGTGATCATGGCCTAGCGGGGGGTGGGGAGACCCAGTACTTC. Its translation is CATSDHGLAGGGETQYF.

The rearrangement uses TRBV15 and TRBJ2-1; TRBD2 aligns across 10 bases. CDR1 LNHNV and CDR2 YYDKDF come from the germline V gene (reference sequence). Trimming took 0 bases from V and 8 from J; bases not matched to a gene: 10. The length of the CDR3 is 17 residues. The CDR3 here is CATSRDPTSGKTDEQFF. The CDR3 DNA sequence: TGTGCCACCAGCAGAGATCCTACTAGCGGGAAGACGGATGAGCAGTTCTTC. Variable domain in full (rest from reference TRBV15 and TRBJ2-1): DAMVIQNPRYQVTQFGKPVTLSCSQTLNHNVMYWYQQKSSQAPKLLFHYYDKDFNNEADTPDNFQSRRPNTSFCFLDIRSPGLGDTAMYLCATSRDPTSGKTDEQFFGPGTRLTVL.

The V and J genes are TRBV5-1 and TRBJ2-3; 11 nucleotides agree with TRBD2. The CDR3 contains 16 residues. Per germline, CDR1 SGHRS and CDR2 YFSETQ. V shed 4 bases and J 2 bases; nucleotides not matched to a gene: 6. CDR3 sequence reads: CASSPSSGGYTDTQYF. CDR3 bases: TGCGCCAGCAGCCCATCTAGCGGGGGGTACACAGATACGCAGTATTTT.

This clonotype appeared a few times. The chain is built from TRBV3-1 and TRBJ1-1, with TRBD1 as a possible D gene (5 bases). Trimming pared 0 bases from V and 10 bases from J, leaving 12 bases between. The CDR3 contains 13 residues. CDR1 LGHDT and CDR2 YNNKEL come from the germline V gene (reference sequence). The DNA of the CDR3 is TGTGCCAGCAGCCAAGAATTTCGGAGGGGAGCTTTCTTT. It specifies CASSQEFRRGAFF.

The sample holds a few counts of this clonotype. V and J are TRBV7-2 and TRBJ2-1, with 10 bases fitting TRBD2. Germline-derived CDR1 and CDR2 are SGHTA and FQGNSA. Unmatched junction bases numbered 12, after V lost 1 base and J lost 9 bases. The CDR3 length is 17 residues. The CDR3 bases are TGTGCCAGCAGCTTAGAGCCCACTAGCGGGATTACCGGTGAGCAGTTCTTC. This codes for CASSLEPTSGITGEQFF.

The rearrangement uses TRBV13 and TRBJ2-5; tentatively, D is TRBD1 (7 bases). Germline V gene sequence: CDR1 PRHDT, CDR2 FYEKMQ (reference sequence). The CDR3 covers 16 residues. V lost 6 bases and J 7 bases, leaving 24 bases between the germline ends. CDR3 sequence (DNA): TGTGCCAGCAGTTTAAGGGGGCCGGGTCTCGGGGGGACCCAGTACTTC. This gives the protein CASSLRGPGLGGTQYF.

The chain couples TRBV27 to TRBJ2-5, with D perhaps matching TRBD1 (6 bases). The J call may be in error: the DNA end matches TRBJ2-7 better. The CDR3 has 15 residues. Germline CDR1 is MNHEY and CDR2 is SMNVEV (reference sequence). The CDR3 DNA follows: TGTGCCAGCAGTTTATTAACGGCAGGGGCCTACGAGCAGTACTTC. Amino acids: CASSLLTAGAYEQYF.

The genes are TRBV9 and TRBJ2-1; TRBD2 aligns across 9 bases. Germline loops: CDR1 SGDLS, CDR2 YYNGEE. The CDR3 is 16 amino acids. V dropped 0 bases and J dropped 8; count of bases not matched to a gene: 9. The CDR3 bases are TGTGCCAGCAGCGTAGAGGTTGGCGGGGGGGCCGATGAGCAGTTCTTC. Residues: CASSVEVGGGADEQFF.

The sample holds a few counts of this clonotype. This chain connects TRBV5-6 to TRBJ2-6; 10 positions agree with TRBD1. V gave up 0 bases and J gave up 0 bases; unmatched junction bases: 6. The CDR3 is 19 amino acids. Per the germline V gene, CDR1 is SGHDT and CDR2 is YYEEEE. This CDR3 is CASSLGLWTGGSGANVLTF. The DNA of the CDR3 is TGTGCCAGCAGCTTGGGACTTTGGACAGGGGGCTCTGGGGCCAACGTCCTGACTTTC.

The chain carries TRBV11-3 and TRBJ2-3, with TRBD2 identical over 15 bases. The V gene's germline CDR1 is SGHNT and CDR2 YENEEA. This CDR3 contains 17 residues. The junction had 7 bases not matched to a gene; V was cut back by 5 bases and J by 4 bases. The CDR3 nucleotides are TGTGCCAGCAGCCAAGGACTAGCGGGGGGGCCAGCAGATACGCAGTATTTT. Translation: CASSQGLAGGPADTQYF.

This clonotype was counted a few times. The chain is built from TRBV7-2 and TRBJ1-1; 8 positions match TRBD1. The CDR3 loop spans 16 amino acids. Germline V gene sequence: CDR1 SGHTA, CDR2 FQGNSA. V trimming: 5 bases; J trimming: 1 base; junction bases outside the gene matches: 9. Here the CDR3 DNA reads TGTGCCAGCAGCCCCGGGACAGGTTATCGGAACACTGAAGCTTTCTTT. Translated, it gives CASSPGTGYRNTEAFF.